This passage covers 3 T cell receptor beta chains from one sample sequenced in a study of early T cells in non-severe SARS-CoV-2 infection (dated by TCRdb to about 2021). The library was made by 5' RACE. Data came from a NextSeq 500. TCRdb reprocessed the public reads (quality trimming at Q25 with fastp, clone calling with MiXCR) and kept in-frame beta chains. Entries are consolidated by CDR3 protein sequence, retaining the most common genes and DNA. This sample has 79,000 or so distinct CDR3 sequences in its table, and 9.5% to 15% of those were observed once. Approximately 1.1% of the sample is held by the ten biggest clonotypes. The sequencing sample was made of whole blood. Source of these receptors: an adult who was a healthcare worker with PCR-confirmed SARS-CoV-2 infection or an uninfected control (not recorded which).

In its sample, this clonotype was seen many times. V usage is TRBV18 and J usage is TRBJ2-5; the D is unclear. The CDR3 has 14 residues. Trimming took off 3 bases at V and 2 bases at J, with 10 bases between the two ends. The germline V gene has CDR1 KGHSH and CDR2 LQKENI. CDR3 nucleotide sequence: TGTGCCAGCTCACCTCCAGAGATACAAGAGACCCAGTACTTC. Translating gives CASSPPEIQETQYF.

Many counts were recorded for this clonotype. The genes are TRBV9 and TRBJ2-3; 12 bases map to TRBD1. CDR1 and CDR2 from the germline V gene are SGDLS and YYNGEE. The CDR3 runs to 15 residues. J lost 6 bases, V lost 4 bases, and 6 bases had no gene match. The CDR3 region has the DNA TGTGCCAGCAGCCTCCGGGACAGGGGGCCTGATACGCAGTATTTT. Translating it yields CASSLRDRGPDTQYF.

This clonotype was detected only a few times. The J gene is TRBJ2-7, the V gene TRBV27; D is uncertain. Trimming removed 3 bases from V and 2 bases from J, with 8 bases in between. CDR3 length: 13 amino acids. Per germline, CDR1 MNHEY and CDR2 SMNVEV (reference sequence). As DNA, the CDR3 is TGTGCCAGCAGTTTTAACCAGGCCTACGAGCAGTACTTC. This translates into CASSFNQAYEQYF.